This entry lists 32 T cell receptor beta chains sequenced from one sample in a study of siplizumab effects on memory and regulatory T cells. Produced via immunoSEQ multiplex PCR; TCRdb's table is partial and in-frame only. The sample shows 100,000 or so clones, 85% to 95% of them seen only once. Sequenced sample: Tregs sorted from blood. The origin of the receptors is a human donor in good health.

The CDR3 sequence: CASSFILVVNQPQHF. The CDR3 region has the DNA TGTGCCAGCAGTTTTATTCTGGTGGTAAATCAGCCCCAGCATTTT. The V gene is TRBV28, the J gene TRBJ1-5; D remains unclear. The CDR3 has 15 amino acids. Germline V lookup: CDR1 MDHEN, CDR2 SYDVKM. Trimming took off 3 bases at V and 4 bases at J, with 13 bases between the two ends.

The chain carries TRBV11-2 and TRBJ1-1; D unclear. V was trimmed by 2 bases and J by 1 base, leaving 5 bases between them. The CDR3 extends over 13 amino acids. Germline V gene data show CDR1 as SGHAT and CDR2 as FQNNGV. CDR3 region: CASSLSGNTEAFF. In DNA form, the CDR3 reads TGTGCCAGCAGCTTATCGGGGAACACTGAAGCTTTCTTT.

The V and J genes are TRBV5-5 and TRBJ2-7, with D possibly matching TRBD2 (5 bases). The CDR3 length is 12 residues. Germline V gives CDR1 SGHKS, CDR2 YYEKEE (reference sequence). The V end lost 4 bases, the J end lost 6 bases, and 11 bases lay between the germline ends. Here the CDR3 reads CASSPGRGEQYF. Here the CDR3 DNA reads TGTGCCAGCAGCCCCGGTCGGGGCGAGCAGTACTTC.

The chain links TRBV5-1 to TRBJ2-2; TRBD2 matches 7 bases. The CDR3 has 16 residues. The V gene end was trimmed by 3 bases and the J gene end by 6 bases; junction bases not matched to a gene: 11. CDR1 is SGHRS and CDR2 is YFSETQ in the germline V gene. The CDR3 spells CASSSVYAGAAGELFF. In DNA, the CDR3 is TGCGCCAGCAGCTCGGTCTACGCGGGAGCGGCCGGGGAGCTGTTTTTT. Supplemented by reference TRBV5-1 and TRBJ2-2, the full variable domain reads KAGVTQTPRYLIKTRGQQVTLSCSPISGHRSVSWYQQTPGQGLQFLFEYFSETQRNKGNFPGRFSGRQFSNSRSEMNVSTLELGDSALYLCASSSVYAGAAGELFFGEGSRLTVL.

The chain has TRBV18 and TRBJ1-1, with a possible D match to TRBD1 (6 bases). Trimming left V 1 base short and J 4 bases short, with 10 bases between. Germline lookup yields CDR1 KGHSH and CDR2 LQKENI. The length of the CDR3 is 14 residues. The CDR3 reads CASSPQGGATEAFF. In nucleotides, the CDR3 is TGTGCCAGCTCACCACAGGGGGGAGCCACTGAAGCTTTCTTT.

CDR3: CAIKTGQMEETQYF. CDR3 nucleotides: TGTGCCATTAAAACGGGACAAATGGAAGAGACCCAGTACTTC. The rearrangement joins TRBV10-3 to TRBJ2-5; perhaps TRBD1 as D (6 bases). The V end lost 9 bases, the J end lost 3 bases, and 17 bases lay between the germline ends. The CDR3 is made up of 14 amino acids. Looked up from germline, CDR1 is ENHRY and CDR2 is SYGVKD.

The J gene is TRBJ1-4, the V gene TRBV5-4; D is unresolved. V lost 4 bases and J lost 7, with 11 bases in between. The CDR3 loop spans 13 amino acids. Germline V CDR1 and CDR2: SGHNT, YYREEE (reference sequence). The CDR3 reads CASSLDPSEKLFF. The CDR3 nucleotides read TGTGCCAGCAGCCTCGACCCTAGTGAAAAACTGTTTTTT.

The CDR3 DNA sequence: TGTGCCAGCAGCCGGGGACAGGAGGGCGAGCAGTACTTC. This translates into CASSRGQEGEQYF. The rearrangement joins TRBV7-8 to TRBJ2-7, with 8 bases lining up with TRBD1. The CDR3 spans 13 residues. V lost 5 bases and J lost 6; bases outside the gene matches: 6. Germline V CDR1 and CDR2: SGHVS, FQNEAQ.

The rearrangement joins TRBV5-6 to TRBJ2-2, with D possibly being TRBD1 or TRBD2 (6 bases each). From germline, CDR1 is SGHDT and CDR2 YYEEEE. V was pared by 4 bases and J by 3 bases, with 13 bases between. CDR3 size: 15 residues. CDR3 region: CASSLYGGDTGELFF. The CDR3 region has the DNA TGTGCCAGCAGCCTCTACGGGGGCGACACCGGGGAGCTGTTTTTT.

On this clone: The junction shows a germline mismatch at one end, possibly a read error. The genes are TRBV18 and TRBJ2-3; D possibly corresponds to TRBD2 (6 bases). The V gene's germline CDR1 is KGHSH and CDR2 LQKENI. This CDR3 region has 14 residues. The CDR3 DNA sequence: TGTGCCAGCTCAATGTCCGGGAGCACAAATACGCAGTATTTT. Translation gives CASSMSGSTNTQYF. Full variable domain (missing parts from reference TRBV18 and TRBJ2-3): NAGVMQNPRHLVRRRGQEARLRCSPMKGHSHVYWYRQLPEEGLKFMVYLQKENIIDESGMPKERFSAEFPKEGPSILRIQQVVRGDSAAYFCASSMSGSTNTQYFGPGTRLTVL.

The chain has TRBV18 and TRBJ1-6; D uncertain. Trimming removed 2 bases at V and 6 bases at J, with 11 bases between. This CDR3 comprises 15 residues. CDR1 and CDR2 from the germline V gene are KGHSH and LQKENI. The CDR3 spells CASSPFEGRNSPLHF. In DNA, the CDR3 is TGTGCCAGCTCACCATTCGAAGGGCGTAATTCACCCCTCCACTTT. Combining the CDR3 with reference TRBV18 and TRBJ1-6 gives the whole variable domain NAGVMQNPRHLVRRRGQEARLRCSPMKGHSHVYWYRQLPEEGLKFMVYLQKENIIDESGMPKERFSAEFPKEGPSILRIQQVVRGDSAAYFCASSPFEGRNSPLHFGNGTRLTVT.

CDR3 protein: CASSLGGTVPLQTVEQFF. Here the CDR3 DNA reads TGTGCCAGCAGTTTAGGAGGGACCGTCCCTCTCCAAACCGTTGAGCAGTTCTTC. The chain employs TRBV27 and TRBJ2-1, with D maybe TRBD2 (6 bases). V lost 2 bases and J 9 bases, leaving 26 bases between the germline ends. The germline V gene encodes CDR1 MNHEY and CDR2 SMNVEV (reference sequence). This CDR3 region has 18 residues.

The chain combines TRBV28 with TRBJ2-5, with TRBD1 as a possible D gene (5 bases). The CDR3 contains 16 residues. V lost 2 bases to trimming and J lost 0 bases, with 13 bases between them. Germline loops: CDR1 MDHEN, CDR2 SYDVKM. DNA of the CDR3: TGTGCCAGCAGTTTACACGACAGCTCCTACCAAGAGACCCAGTACTTC. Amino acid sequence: CASSLHDSSYQETQYF.

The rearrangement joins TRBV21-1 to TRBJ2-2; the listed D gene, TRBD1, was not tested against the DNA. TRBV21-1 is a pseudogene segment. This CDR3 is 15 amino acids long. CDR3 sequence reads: CASSKHAANTGELFF. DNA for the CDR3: TGTGCCAGCTCCAAACACGCCGCGAACACCGGGGAGCTGTTTTTT.

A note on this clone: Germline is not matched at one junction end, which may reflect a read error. The CDR3 coding sequence is TGTGCCAGCAAATCTTCCGGGGCCAGGGCTGCCTTC. It yields the protein CASKSSGARAAF. This sequence joins TRBV28 and TRBJ2-4; D could derive from TRBD1 or TRBD2 (5 bases each). CDR3 length: 12 amino acids. The germline gives CDR1 MDHEN, CDR2 SYDVKM.

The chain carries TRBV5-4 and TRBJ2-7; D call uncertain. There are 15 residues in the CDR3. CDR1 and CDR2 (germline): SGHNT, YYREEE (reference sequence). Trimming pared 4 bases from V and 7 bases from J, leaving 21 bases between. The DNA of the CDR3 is TGTGCCAGCAGCGTCACCAAGGCCCGCTGGGAAGAGCAGTACTTC. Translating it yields CASSVTKARWEEQYF.

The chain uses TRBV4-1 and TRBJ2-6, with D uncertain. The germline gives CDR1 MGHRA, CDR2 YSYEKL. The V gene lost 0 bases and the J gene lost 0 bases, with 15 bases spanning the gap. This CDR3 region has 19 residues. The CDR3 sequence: CASSQEPGSRYSGANVLTF. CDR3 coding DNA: TGCGCCAGCAGCCAAGAACCGGGCAGTCGGTACTCTGGGGCCAACGTCCTGACTTTC.

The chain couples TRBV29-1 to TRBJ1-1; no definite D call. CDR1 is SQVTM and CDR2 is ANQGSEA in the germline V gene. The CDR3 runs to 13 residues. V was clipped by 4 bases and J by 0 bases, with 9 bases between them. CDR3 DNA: TGCAGCGTTGTTCGGGGAATGAACACTGAAGCTTTCTTT. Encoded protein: CSVVRGMNTEAFF.

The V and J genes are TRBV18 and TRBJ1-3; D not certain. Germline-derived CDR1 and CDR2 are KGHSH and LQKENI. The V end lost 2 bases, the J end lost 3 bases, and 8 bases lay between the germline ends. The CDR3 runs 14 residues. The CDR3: CASSPWDVGNTIYF. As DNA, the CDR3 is TGTGCCAGCTCACCATGGGATGTTGGAAACACCATATATTTT.

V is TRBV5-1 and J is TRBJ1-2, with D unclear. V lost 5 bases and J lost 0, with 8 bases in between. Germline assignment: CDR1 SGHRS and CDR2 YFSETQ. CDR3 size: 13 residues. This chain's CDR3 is CASRSGTNYGYTF. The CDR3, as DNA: TGCGCCAGCAGGTCCGGGACTAACTATGGCTACACCTTC.

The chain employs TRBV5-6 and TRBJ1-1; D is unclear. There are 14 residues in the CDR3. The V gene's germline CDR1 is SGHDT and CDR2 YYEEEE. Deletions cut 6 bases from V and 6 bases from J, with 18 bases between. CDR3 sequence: CASNSLRFFAEAFF. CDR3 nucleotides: TGTGCCAGCAATTCGCTCCGTTTCTTCGCTGAAGCTTTCTTT.

The chain's CDR3 is CASLSRRSVMDTGELFF. The CDR3 region has the DNA TGTGCCAGCTTATCCCGCAGGTCGGTGATGGATACCGGGGAGCTGTTTTTT. This chain links TRBV18 with TRBJ2-2, with no clear D. This CDR3 spans 17 amino acids. CDR1 KGHSH and CDR2 LQKENI come from the germline V gene. V dropped 7 bases and J dropped 5 bases, with 23 bases sitting between them.

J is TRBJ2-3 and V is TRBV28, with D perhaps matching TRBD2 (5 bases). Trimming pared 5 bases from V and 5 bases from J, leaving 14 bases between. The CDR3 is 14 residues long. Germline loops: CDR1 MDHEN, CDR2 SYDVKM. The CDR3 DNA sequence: TGTGCCAGCAGTGCCTGGGAGTTGGAAGATACGCAGTATTTT. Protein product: CASSAWELEDTQYF.

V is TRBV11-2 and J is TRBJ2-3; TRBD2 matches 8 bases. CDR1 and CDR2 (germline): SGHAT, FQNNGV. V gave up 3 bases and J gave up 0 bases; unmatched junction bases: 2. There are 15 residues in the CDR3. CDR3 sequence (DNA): TGTGCCAGCAGCTTTAGCGGGACTAGCACAGATACGCAGTATTTT. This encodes CASSFSGTSTDTQYF.

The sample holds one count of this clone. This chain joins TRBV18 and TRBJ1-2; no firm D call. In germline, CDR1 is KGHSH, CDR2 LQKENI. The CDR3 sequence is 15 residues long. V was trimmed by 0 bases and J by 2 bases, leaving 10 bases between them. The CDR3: CASSPPVATNYGYTF. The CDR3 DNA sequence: TGTGCCAGCTCACCACCGGTAGCAACCAACTATGGCTACACCTTC. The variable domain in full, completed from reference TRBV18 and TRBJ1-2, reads NAGVMQNPRHLVRRRGQEARLRCSPMKGHSHVYWYRQLPEEGLKFMVYLQKENIIDESGMPKERFSAEFPKEGPSILRIQQVVRGDSAAYFCASSPPVATNYGYTFGSGTRLTVV.

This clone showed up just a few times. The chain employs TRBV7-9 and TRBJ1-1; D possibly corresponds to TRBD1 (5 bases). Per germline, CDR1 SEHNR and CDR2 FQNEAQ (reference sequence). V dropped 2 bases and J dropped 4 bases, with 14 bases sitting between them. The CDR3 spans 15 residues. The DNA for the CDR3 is TGTGCCAGCAGCTTAACCGGGACCCGATTCACTGAAGCTTTCTTT. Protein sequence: CASSLTGTRFTEAFF.

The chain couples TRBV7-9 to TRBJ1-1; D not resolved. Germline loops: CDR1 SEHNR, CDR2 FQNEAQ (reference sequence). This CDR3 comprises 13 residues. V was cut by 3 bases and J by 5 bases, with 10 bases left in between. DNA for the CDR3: TGTGCCAGCAGCTTGAGCATAGTAACTGAAGCTTTCTTT. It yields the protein CASSLSIVTEAFF.

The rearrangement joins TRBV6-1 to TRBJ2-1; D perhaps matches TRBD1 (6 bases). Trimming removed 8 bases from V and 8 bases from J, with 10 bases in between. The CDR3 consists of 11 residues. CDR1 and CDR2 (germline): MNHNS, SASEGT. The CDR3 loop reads CASSRGYEQFF. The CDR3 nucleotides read TGTGCCAGCTCCAGGGGCTATGAGCAGTTCTTC.

The CDR3 DNA reads TGTGCCAGCAGCTTCCTAAGCGGGAGGGCCCTATACAATGAGCAGTTCTTC. As protein: CASSFLSGRALYNEQFF. The rearrangement joins TRBV7-6 to TRBJ2-1; 10 positions agree with TRBD2. Germline-derived CDR1 and CDR2 are SGHVS and FNYEAQ. The CDR3 totals 17 residues. V shed 3 bases, J shed 4 bases, and the junction held 9 bases outside the gene matches. The entire variable domain, with the rest obtained from reference TRBV7-6 and TRBJ2-1, is as follows: GAGVSQSPRYKVTKRGQDVALRCDPISGHVSLYWYRQALGQGPEFLTYFNYEAQQDKSGLPNDRFSAERPEGSISTLTIQRTEQRDSAMYRCASSFLSGRALYNEQFFGPGTRLTVL.

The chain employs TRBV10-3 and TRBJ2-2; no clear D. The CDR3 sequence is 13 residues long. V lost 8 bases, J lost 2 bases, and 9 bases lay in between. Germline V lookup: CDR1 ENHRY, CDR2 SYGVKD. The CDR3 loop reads CAILNFNTGELFF. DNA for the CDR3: TGTGCCATCTTGAACTTCAACACCGGGGAGCTGTTTTTT.

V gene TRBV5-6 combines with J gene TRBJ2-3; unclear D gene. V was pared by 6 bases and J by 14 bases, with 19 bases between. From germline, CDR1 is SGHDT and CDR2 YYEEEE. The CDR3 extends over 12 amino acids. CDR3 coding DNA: TGTGCCAGCACCGCCCGACCGGGCCGGCGGTATTTT. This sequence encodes CASTARPGRRYF.

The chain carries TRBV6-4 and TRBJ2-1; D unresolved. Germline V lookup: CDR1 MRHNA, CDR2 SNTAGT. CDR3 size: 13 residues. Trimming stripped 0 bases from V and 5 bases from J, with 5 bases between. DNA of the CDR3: TGTGCCAGCAGTGACTCTGGGGACAATGAGCAGTTCTTC. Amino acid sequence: CASSDSGDNEQFF.